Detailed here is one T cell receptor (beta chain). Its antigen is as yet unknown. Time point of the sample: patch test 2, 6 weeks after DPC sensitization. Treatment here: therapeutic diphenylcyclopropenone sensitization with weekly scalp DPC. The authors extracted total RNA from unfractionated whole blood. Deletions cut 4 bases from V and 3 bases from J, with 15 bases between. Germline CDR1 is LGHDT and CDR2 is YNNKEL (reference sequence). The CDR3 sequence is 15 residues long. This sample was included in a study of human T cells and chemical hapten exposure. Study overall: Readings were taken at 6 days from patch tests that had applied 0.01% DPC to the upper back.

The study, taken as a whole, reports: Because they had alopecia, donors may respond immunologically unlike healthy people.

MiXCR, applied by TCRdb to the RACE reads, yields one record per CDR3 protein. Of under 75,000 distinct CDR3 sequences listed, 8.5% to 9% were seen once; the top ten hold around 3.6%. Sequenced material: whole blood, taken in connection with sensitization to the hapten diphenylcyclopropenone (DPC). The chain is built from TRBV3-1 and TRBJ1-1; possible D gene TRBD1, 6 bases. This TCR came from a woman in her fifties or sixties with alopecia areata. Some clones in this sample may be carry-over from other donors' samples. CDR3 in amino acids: CASSLRDTGDTEAFF. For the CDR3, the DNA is TGTGCCAGCAGCCTCCGGGACACGGGGGACACTGAAGCTTTCTTT.